This TCR beta chain was observed in a study of blood T cell repertoires in COVID-19. Study background: Researchers got acute and convalescent COVID-19 samples from the United States, Italy and Spain. PBMCs, B-cell-depleted T cells, or T cells were the source of the cDNA or gDNA that made up the material.

V shed 6 bases and J shed 0 bases, with 6 bases lying between them. Per germline, CDR1 KGHSH and CDR2 LQKENI. This CDR3 spans 13 amino acids. In the authors' methods: How many nucleated cells were present was estimated from reference gene primer amplification. The data were produced by immunoSEQ multiplex PCR, yet TCRdb's version contains in-frame clones alone and is incomplete. That table gives V, J and clone size, and the DNA gave D and trimming. The data show approximately 100,000 clones, 75% to 90% seen once. The chain joins TRBV18 to TRBJ2-1, with D perhaps TRBD2 (5 bases). The sequencing sample was made of peripheral blood. This TCR came from a woman of 80 years or more with acute or convalescent COVID-19. The CDR3 is CASSRASYNEQFF. The CDR3 DNA reads as TGTGCCAGCTCGCGGGCCTCCTACAATGAGCAGTTCTTC.